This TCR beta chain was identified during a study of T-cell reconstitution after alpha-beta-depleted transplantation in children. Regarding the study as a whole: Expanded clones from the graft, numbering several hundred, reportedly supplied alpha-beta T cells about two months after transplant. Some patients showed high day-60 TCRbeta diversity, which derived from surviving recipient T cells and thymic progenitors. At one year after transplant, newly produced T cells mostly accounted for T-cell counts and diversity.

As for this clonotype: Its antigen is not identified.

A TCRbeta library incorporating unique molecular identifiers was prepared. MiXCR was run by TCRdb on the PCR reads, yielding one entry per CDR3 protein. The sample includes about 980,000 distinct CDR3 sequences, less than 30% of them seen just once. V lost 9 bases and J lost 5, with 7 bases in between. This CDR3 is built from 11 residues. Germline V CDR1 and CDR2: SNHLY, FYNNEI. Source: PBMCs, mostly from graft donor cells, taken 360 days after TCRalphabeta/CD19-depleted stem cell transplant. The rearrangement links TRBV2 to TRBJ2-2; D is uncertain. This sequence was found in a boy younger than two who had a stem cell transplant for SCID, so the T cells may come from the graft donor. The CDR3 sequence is CASRLTGELFF. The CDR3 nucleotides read TGTGCCAGTAGGCTAACCGGGGAGCTGTTTTTT.